The T cell receptor beta chain described here comes from a study of CD8+ T cells in alopecia areata. CDR3 length equals 17 residues. Unmatched junction bases numbered 11, after V lost 1 base and J lost 6 bases. CDR1 GTSNPN and CDR2 SVGIG come from the germline V gene (reference sequence). cDNA reverse transcribed from extracted RNA served as the sequencing template. Assay used: immunoSEQ multiplex PCR; TCRdb lists only in-frame clones, some missing. Among some 210,000 clones listed, roughly 66% were seen once. This sample's treatment: oral pan-JAK inhibitor, 5-10 mg twice daily. PBMCs served as the source from which CD4+ and CD8+ T cells were sorted.

This chain connects TRBV30 to TRBJ1-5, with 11 bases fitting TRBD1. Sequencing was performed on CD4+ T cells sorted from blood, taken at approximately week 45, from a patient treated with tofacitinib. The source of this sequence is a human donor with alopecia areata. As DNA, the CDR3 is TGTGCCTGGAGTGATATGGACAGGGGGCGTTGGCGTCAGCCCCAGCATTTT. It is translated as CAWSDMDRGRWRQPQHF.